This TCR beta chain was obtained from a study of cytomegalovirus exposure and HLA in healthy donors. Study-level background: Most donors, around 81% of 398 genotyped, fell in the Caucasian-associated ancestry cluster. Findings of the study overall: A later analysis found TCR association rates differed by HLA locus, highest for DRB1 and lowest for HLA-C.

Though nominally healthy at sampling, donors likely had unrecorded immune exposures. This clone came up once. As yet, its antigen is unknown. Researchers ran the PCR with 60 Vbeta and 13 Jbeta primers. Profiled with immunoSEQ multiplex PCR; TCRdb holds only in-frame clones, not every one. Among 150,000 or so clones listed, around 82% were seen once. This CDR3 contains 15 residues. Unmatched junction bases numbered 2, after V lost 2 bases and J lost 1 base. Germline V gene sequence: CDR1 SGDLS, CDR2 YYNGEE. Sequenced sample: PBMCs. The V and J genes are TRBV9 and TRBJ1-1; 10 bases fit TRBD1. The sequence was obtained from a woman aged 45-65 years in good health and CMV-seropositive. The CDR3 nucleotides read TGTGCCAGCAGCGTGGGACAGGGGAAGAACACTGAAGCTTTCTTT. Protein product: CASSVGQGKNTEAFF.